The 8 T cell receptor beta chains presented below share a single source sample, sequenced in a study of blood T cell repertoires in COVID-19 (dated by TCRdb to 2020 to 2022). The protocol used for the library was the immunoSEQ multiplex PCR assay. Not all clones reach the TCRdb copy of this immuneACCESS table, which keeps in-frame sequences only. Checked studies attribute under half of the gap to unresolved V genes and leave the rest unexplained. This sample holds over 110,000 clones; 80% were observed only once. The ten most abundant clones make up about 3.5% of the sample. The specimen sequenced was peripheral blood. The source of these receptors is a man in his 70s who had recovered from COVID-19.

As for this clone: Within the sample, other DNA sequences also encode this same CDR3. The V and J genes are TRBV30 and TRBJ1-1; TRBD1 might be the D (5 bases). CDR1 is GTSNPN and CDR2 is SVGIG in the germline V gene (reference sequence). CDR3 length: 13 residues. The germline V and J ends were trimmed by 0 bases and 3 bases, with 8 bases remaining between them. In nucleotides, the CDR3 is TGTGCCTGGAGTGTAGGGGAAGACACTGAAGCTTTCTTT. The encoded protein is CAWSVGEDTEAFF.

This clone was seen a few times. The gene calls are TRBV5-8 and TRBJ1-4; D is unresolved. Germline-derived CDR1 and CDR2 are SGHTS and YDEGEE. This CDR3 comprises 14 residues. The germline V and J ends were trimmed by 4 bases and 8 bases, with 15 bases remaining between them. CDR3 sequence (DNA): TGTGCCAGCAGCCCTGTCCAGAGAGGAGAAAAACTGTTTTTT. Amino acid sequence: CASSPVQRGEKLFF.

The chain is built from TRBV19 and TRBJ1-4; a weak D match, TRBD1 (6 bases). Germline CDR1 reads LNHDA; CDR2 reads SQIVND (reference sequence). V dropped 5 bases and J dropped 8 bases, with 15 bases sitting between them. This CDR3 region has 14 residues. The CDR3 spells CASSDGGGGEKLFF. The DNA of the CDR3 is TGTGCCAGTAGTGATGGGGGAGGGGGAGAAAAACTGTTTTTT.

This clone was recorded a few times. The DNA for the CDR3 is TGTGCCAGCAGTGACCCCCAGGGGGCTAGGGCCTACAATGAGCAGTTCTTC. It specifies CASSDPQGARAYNEQFF. The genes are TRBV6-1 and TRBJ2-1, with 8 nucleotides matching TRBD1. This CDR3 contains 17 residues. Germline values: CDR1 MNHNS, CDR2 SASEGT. The V gene end was trimmed by 3 bases and the J gene end by 2 bases; junction bases not matched to a gene: 9.

This clone was counted once. The J gene is TRBJ1-6, the V gene TRBV12-5; no reliable D call. The CDR3 consists of 15 residues. Germline CDR1 LGHNT, CDR2 FRNRAP. V was trimmed by 9 bases and J by 8 bases, leaving 20 bases between them. The CDR3: CASAPRYSSDSPLHF. CDR3 nucleotide sequence: TGTGCTAGCGCTCCCAGGTACAGCTCGGATTCACCCCTCCACTTT.

The chain combines TRBV3-1 (or the pseudogene TRBV3-2) with TRBJ2-5; D might be TRBD1 (5 bases). V lost 2 bases and J lost 9, with 10 bases in between. The germline CDR1 and CDR2 sequences are LGHDT and YNNKEL (reference sequence). The CDR3 length is 12 residues. Here the CDR3 DNA reads TGTGCCAGCAGCCAAATTCTAGGGGCCCAGTACTTC. Its translation is CASSQILGAQYF.

The CDR3 DNA follows: TGTGCCAGCTCATTGGACAGAGCAACACAAGATACGCAGTATTTT. This gives the protein CASSLDRATQDTQYF. This sequence joins TRBV18 and TRBJ2-3; a weak D match, TRBD1 (6 bases). The CDR3 contains 15 residues. V gave up 5 bases and J gave up 5 bases, with 17 bases separating them. Germline CDR1 and CDR2: KGHSH and LQKENI.

J is TRBJ2-1 and V is TRBV10-1; 9 bases match TRBD2. With V trimmed by 10 bases and J by 9 bases, 13 bases remained unmatched. The CDR3 runs to 14 residues. Per germline, CDR1 WNHNN and CDR2 SYGVQD (reference sequence). CDR3 nucleotide sequence: TGCGCCACCTTAAGACTAGCGGCCAAGGGTGAGCAGTTCTTC. This translates into CATLRLAAKGEQFF.